A selection of T cell receptor beta chains follows, all from one sample in a study of OX40 agonist ivuxolimab in advanced cancers. The method was immunoSEQ multiplex PCR; TCRdb's version includes in-frame clones alone and lacks a portion of them. The sample holds some 43,000 clones, around 86% seen once. The sequences come from CD4+ or CD8+ T cells sorted from blood, collected in a trial of the OX40 agonist ivuxolimab. The receptors derive from an adult with an advanced solid tumor such as melanoma, head and neck, liver or kidney cancer. Both conserved end residues are part of each CDR3. A D gene is named only where the DNA matches it firmly. Clone size, where shown, is once, few, many, or a class for clones that have expanded.

>NA|TRBJ1-3|TRBV7-6|NA
TGTGCCAGCAGCCTAAGTTCGGGAGGGGGAAACACCATATATTTT
CASSLSSGGGNTIYF
>NA|TRBJ2-2|TRBV4-1|NA
TGCGCCAGCAGCCAAGTAACCGGGGAGCTGTTTTTT
CASSQVTGELFF
>NA|TRBJ2-7|TRBV6-5|NA
TGTGCCAGCAGTTACGTTTTCGGGAGAGAGCAGTACTTC
CASSYVFGREQYF
>NA|TRBJ2-1|TRBV27|NA
TGTGCCAGCAGCATACCAACCAATGAGCAGTTCTTC
CASSIPTNEQFF
>TRBD1|TRBJ1-2|TRBV9|few
TGTGCCAGCAGCGAGTGGGGGACAGGGTTCAGCCATGGCTACACCTTC
CASSEWGTGFSHGYTF
>TRBD2|TRBJ2-3|TRBV27|NA
TGTGCCAGCAGTTCCTGGGGAGGGACAGATACGCAGTATTTT
CASSSWGGTDTQYF
>NA|TRBJ2-1|TRBV5-1|NA
TGCGCCAGCAGCTTGTGGCAGGGGGGGACCAATGAGCAGTTCTTC
CASSLWQGGTNEQFF
>NA|TRBJ2-7|TRBV7-9|NA
TGTGCCAGCAGCGGCCATTTAGACTCCTACGAGCAGTACTTC
CASSGHLDSYEQYF
>TRBD1|TRBJ1-2|TRBV27|once
TGTGCCAGCAGTCTCAGACAGGGGTTCTATGGCTACACCTTC
CASSLRQGFYGYTF
>NA|TRBJ1-4|TRBV2|NA
TGTGCCAGCAGGACAGGATATCCAGTTTTTGAAAAACTGTTTTTT
CASRTGYPVFEKLFF
>TRBD1|TRBJ1-6|TRBV7-9|NA
TGTGCCAGCAGCCACTCGACAGGGGGATATAATTCACCCCTCCACTTT
CASSHSTGGYNSPLHF
>TRBD1|TRBJ1-2|TRBV28|NA
TGTGCCAGCAGTCCCCCGGTGGGGACAGGGGGCTTTAACTATGGCTACACCTTC
CASSPPVGTGGFNYGYTF
>NA|TRBJ2-5|TRBV11-3|NA
TGTGCCAGCAGCAAGGGTCAAGAGGCCCAGTACTTC
CASSKGQEAQYF
>NA|TRBJ1-1|TRBV13|NA
TGTGCCAGCAGCTTTCCCGGGAGGAACACTGAAGCTTTCTTT
CASSFPGRNTEAFF
>NA|TRBJ2-7|TRBV28|NA
TGTGCCAGCAGTTTACCCCTGGCGGCGGCCTACGAGCAGTACTTC
CASSLPLAAAYEQYF
>NA|TRBJ2-1|TRBV7-6|NA
TGTGCCAGCAGCTTACGGCCCCCCGGCGGGTCCTACAATGAGCAGTTCTTC
CASSLRPPGGSYNEQFF
>NA|TRBJ2-2|TRBV7-3|NA
TGTGCCAGCAGAAGTTTCACCGGGGAGCTGTTTTTT
CASRSFTGELFF
>TRBD1|TRBJ1-5|TRBV19|few
TGTGCCAGTAGTAGGAACAGGGGAGCATTGGAGCCCCAGCATTTT
CASSRNRGALEPQHF
>NA|TRBJ1-1|TRBV7-2|NA
TGTGCCAGCAGCTTAGAGGAAGGGGTGAACACTGAAGCTTTCTTT
CASSLEEGVNTEAFF
>TRBD2|TRBJ2-1|TRBV6-5|few
TGTGCCAGCAGTTACTGGCGGGGGGGCGGTGAGCAGTTCTTC
CASSYWRGGGEQFF
>TRBD1|TRBJ1-5|TRBV19|NA
TGTGCCAGTACCTCCTCCCCCCAGGGGGGGGGCGATCAGCCCCAGCATTTT
CASTSSPQGGGDQPQHF
>NA|TRBJ2-4|TRBV2|NA
TGTGCCAGCAGTGAATATAATGGGAACTCCAAAAACATTCAGTACTTC
CASSEYNGNSKNIQYF